The 23 T cell receptor beta chains listed next were all sequenced from one sample in a study of early T cells in non-severe SARS-CoV-2 infection. TCRdb independently ran MiXCR on the 5' RACE reads; one entry per CDR3 protein. This table holds tens of thousands of distinct CDR3 sequences, roughly 11% found once. The sample here was whole blood, taken at baseline. These receptors came from an adult who was a healthcare worker with PCR-confirmed SARS-CoV-2 infection or an uninfected control (not recorded which).

The rearrangement joins TRBV7-6 to TRBJ2-7; D gene unclear. The germline V gene encodes CDR1 SGHVS and CDR2 FNYEAQ. There are 14 residues in the CDR3. With 0 bases removed from V and 2 bases from J, the gap between germline ends came to 8 bases. This chain's CDR3 is CASSLAPTTYEQYF. The CDR3 DNA reads TGTGCCAGCAGCTTAGCCCCAACCACCTACGAGCAGTACTTC.

This clonotype was detected ten times or more. The chain has TRBV20-1 and TRBJ1-5; D perhaps matches TRBD1 (5 bases). The V gene lost 3 bases and the J gene lost 7 bases, with 10 bases spanning the gap. CDR3 length: 12 amino acids. The germline V gene encodes CDR1 DFQATT and CDR2 SNEGSKA (reference sequence). The CDR3 spells CSASRRGQPQHF. CDR3 bases: TGCAGTGCTAGTCGACGGGGGCAGCCCCAGCATTTT.

The chain combines TRBV5-1 with TRBJ2-7, with D possibly TRBD1 on 6 matching bases. CDR3 length: 13 amino acids. Trimming stripped 4 bases from V and 3 bases from J, with 11 bases between. From germline, CDR1 is SGHRS and CDR2 YFSETQ. CDR3 amino acids: CASSRTADYEQYF. Written as DNA, the CDR3 is TGCGCCAGCAGCAGGACAGCAGACTACGAGCAGTACTTC.

V is TRBV7-6 and J is TRBJ2-7, with 12 bases fitting TRBD1. V shed 4 bases and J 0 bases; nucleotides not matched to a gene: 4. The germline CDR1 and CDR2 sequences are SGHVS and FNYEAQ. The CDR3 length is 16 residues. CDR3 loop: CASSSPGQGASYEQYF. The DNA of the CDR3 is TGTGCCAGCAGCTCTCCGGGACAGGGGGCCTCCTACGAGCAGTACTTC.

This clonotype was detected ten times or more. This chain joins TRBV5-1 and TRBJ2-5, with 12 bases lining up with TRBD2. CDR1 SGHRS and CDR2 YFSETQ come from the germline V gene. This CDR3 is 14 amino acids long. V was pared by 4 bases and J by 4 bases, with 2 bases of the junction left unmatched. The DNA for the CDR3 is TGCGCCAGCAGCGCGGGACTAGCGGGAGAGACCCAGTACTTC. Its protein is CASSAGLAGETQYF.

The rearrangement links TRBV9 to TRBJ1-1; the D is unclear. Germline values: CDR1 SGDLS, CDR2 YYNGEE. The CDR3 has 15 residues. Trimming took off 0 bases at V and 0 bases at J, with 9 bases between the two ends. Written as DNA, the CDR3 is TGTGCCAGCAGCGTAGGTTCAGGAATGAACACTGAAGCTTTCTTT. It translates to CASSVGSGMNTEAFF.

This clonotype was observed a few times. The V call is TRBV6-6, the J call TRBJ2-2; D tentatively reads TRBD1 or TRBD2 (5 bases each). V was pared by 10 bases and J by 7 bases, with 16 bases between. The CDR3 covers 13 residues. Germline CDR1 is MNHNY and CDR2 is SVGAGI (reference sequence). The chain's CDR3 is CATTGHHGGELFF. In nucleotides, the CDR3 is TGTGCCACCACGGGGCATCATGGCGGGGAGCTGTTTTTT.

Only a few counts were recorded for this clonotype. This rearrangement joins TRBV18 to TRBJ1-1; D gene ambiguous. CDR3 length equals 12 residues. The germline V gene encodes CDR1 KGHSH and CDR2 LQKENI. V lost 1 base and J 6 bases, leaving 6 bases between the germline ends. The CDR3, as DNA: TGTGCCAGCTCACCACGCGGGGCTGAAGCTTTCTTT. Residues: CASSPRGAEAFF.

This clonotype has a count of ten or more. The genes are TRBV12-3 or TRBV12-4 and TRBJ2-5, with 7 bases aligning to TRBD1. This CDR3 comprises 13 residues. V shed 3 bases, J shed 4 bases, and the junction held 2 bases outside the gene matches. CDR3 sequence reads: CASSFRGRETQYF. CDR3 coding DNA: TGTGCCAGCAGTTTTAGGGGGCGAGAGACCCAGTACTTC.

The rearrangement links TRBV3-1 to TRBJ1-4, with 8 bases matching TRBD1. The trim removed 2 bases at V and 8 bases at J, leaving 7 bases unmatched. The CDR3 contains 15 residues. From germline, CDR1 is LGHDT and CDR2 YNNKEL (reference sequence). The CDR3 region is CASSQRTGGYEKLFF. CDR3 nucleotide sequence: TGTGCCAGCAGCCAACGAACAGGGGGGTACGAAAAACTGTTTTTT.

This clonotype was counted a few times. V and J are TRBV11-2 and TRBJ2-1; the match to TRBD2 covers 9 bases. V dropped 2 bases and J dropped 8; count of bases not matched to a gene: 7. This CDR3 comprises 15 residues. The V gene's germline CDR1 is SGHAT and CDR2 FQNNGV. The CDR3: CASSLRASGVHEQFF. Written as DNA, the CDR3 is TGTGCCAGCAGCTTAAGAGCTAGCGGGGTCCATGAGCAGTTCTTC.

The chain combines TRBV12-3 or TRBV12-4 with TRBJ2-3; TRBD2 aligns across 8 bases. V lost 2 bases and J lost 2; bases outside the gene matches: 3. There are 15 residues in the CDR3. The CDR3: CASSLQRGPTDTQYF. CDR3 DNA: TGTGCCAGCAGTTTACAGCGGGGGCCCACAGATACGCAGTATTTT.

This clonotype was observed a handful of times. The rearrangement joins TRBV4-1 to TRBJ2-3, with D possibly TRBD2 on 6 matching bases. Germline CDR1 is MGHRA and CDR2 is YSYEKL. V gave up 0 bases and J gave up 3 bases, with 13 bases separating them. The CDR3 is made up of 16 amino acids. This CDR3 is CASSQEWASETDTQYF. CDR3 coding DNA: TGCGCCAGCAGCCAAGAATGGGCTAGCGAGACAGATACGCAGTATTTT.

By share, this clonotype ranks as medium-sized. This sequence joins TRBV7-2 and TRBJ2-2; maybe TRBD2 (7 bases). The CDR3 extends over 15 amino acids. Looked up from germline, CDR1 is SGHTA and CDR2 is FQGNSA. V gave up 0 bases and J gave up 5 bases, with 10 bases separating them. The CDR3 coding sequence is TGTGCCAGCAGCTTAGCGGGAGGGGGGACCGGGGAGCTGTTTTTT. Translating gives CASSLAGGGTGELFF.

This clonotype appeared many times. This CDR3 reads CASRSLGSKGYNSPLHF. The CDR3 nucleotides read TGTGCCAGCAGGTCACTGGGTTCCAAAGGGTATAATTCACCCCTCCACTTT. V and J are TRBV12-3 or TRBV12-4 and TRBJ1-6; D is ambiguous. V lost 6 bases, J lost 4 bases, and 19 bases lay in between. The CDR3 contains 17 residues.

The chain joins TRBV4-1 to TRBJ2-5; perhaps TRBD2 as D (5 bases). The CDR3 has 13 amino acids. V was cut by 1 base and J by 5 bases, with 8 bases left in between. Germline V gene lookup returns CDR1 MGHRA and CDR2 YSYEKL. CDR3 loop: CASSQVQRETQYF. As DNA, the CDR3 is TGCGCCAGCAGCCAAGTTCAGCGGGAGACCCAGTACTTC.

V and J are TRBV7-2 and TRBJ2-5; D is unclear. The CDR3 totals 14 residues. Trimming pared 4 bases from V and 3 bases from J, leaving 12 bases between. The germline V gene encodes CDR1 SGHTA and CDR2 FQGNSA. The CDR3 loop reads CASSYMGMEETQYF. The CDR3 DNA is TGTGCCAGCAGCTATATGGGGATGGAAGAGACCCAGTACTTC.

The chain recombines TRBV5-8 with TRBJ2-7, with TRBD1 matching over 8 bases. V shed 4 bases and J 0 bases; nucleotides not matched to a gene: 9. The CDR3 is made up of 16 amino acids. CDR1 and CDR2 (germline): SGHTS, YDEGEE. The CDR3 DNA follows: TGTGCCAGCAGCCGGACAGGGCGTTCTCTCTCCTACGAGCAGTACTTC. It specifies CASSRTGRSLSYEQYF.

The chain combines TRBV7-2 with TRBJ2-1, with 10 bases matching TRBD2. The CDR3 totals 16 residues. The germline gives CDR1 SGHTA, CDR2 FQGNSA. Trimming took 1 base from V and 7 from J; bases not matched to a gene: 7. CDR3 coding DNA: TGTGCCAGCAGCTTAGACCTAGCGGGGGTATCGAATGAGCAGTTCTTC. Its protein product is CASSLDLAGVSNEQFF. The full variable domain, its missing parts supplied by reference TRBV7-2 and TRBJ2-1, is GAGVSQSPSNKVTEKGKDVELRCDPISGHTALYWYRQSLGQGLEFLIYFQGNSAPDKSGLPSDRFSAERTGGSVSTLTIQRTQQEDSAVYLCASSLDLAGVSNEQFFGPGTRLTVL.

This chain uses TRBV7-3 with TRBJ2-2; no firm D call. This CDR3 contains 13 residues. Trimming took 8 bases from V and 3 from J, leaving 10 bases between them. CDR1 and CDR2 from the germline V gene are SGHTA and FQGTGA. The CDR3 sequence is CASGVTDTGELFF. CDR3 nucleotide sequence: TGTGCCAGCGGCGTAACGGACACCGGGGAGCTGTTTTTT.

The chain carries TRBV12-3 or TRBV12-4 and TRBJ1-4; no clear D. V was cut by 4 bases and J by 0 bases, with 6 bases left in between. The CDR3 runs to 14 residues. The CDR3 loop is CASSYSATNEKLFF. In nucleotides, the CDR3 is TGTGCCAGCAGTTATAGTGCAACTAATGAAAAACTGTTTTTT.

The table lists this clonotype with many counts. The CDR3 reads CASSLWGGNSPLHF. Here the CDR3 DNA reads TGTGCCAGCAGCTTATGGGGGGGAAATTCACCCCTCCACTTT. The genes are TRBV7-3 and TRBJ1-6; a possible D gene is TRBD1 (5 bases). Germline V gene data show CDR1 as SGHTA and CDR2 as FQGTGA. V dropped 2 bases and J dropped 7 bases, with 9 bases sitting between them. This CDR3 region has 14 residues. The whole variable domain, filled in from reference TRBV7-3 and TRBJ1-6, reads GAGVSQTPSNKVTEKGKYVELRCDPISGHTALYWYRQSLGQGPEFLIYFQGTGAADDSGLPNDRFFAVRPEGSVSTLKIQRTERGDSAVYLCASSLWGGNSPLHFGNGTRLTVT.

The genes are TRBV10-3 and TRBJ2-5; TRBD1 aligns across 9 bases. CDR3 length: 16 residues. Germline CDR1 is ENHRY and CDR2 is SYGVKD. V was clipped by 4 bases and J by 1 base; unmatched bases: 7. Here the CDR3 DNA reads TGTGCCATCAGTGGAAGGACAGGGGACACCCAAGAGACCCAGTACTTC. Translating it yields CAISGRTGDTQETQYF.